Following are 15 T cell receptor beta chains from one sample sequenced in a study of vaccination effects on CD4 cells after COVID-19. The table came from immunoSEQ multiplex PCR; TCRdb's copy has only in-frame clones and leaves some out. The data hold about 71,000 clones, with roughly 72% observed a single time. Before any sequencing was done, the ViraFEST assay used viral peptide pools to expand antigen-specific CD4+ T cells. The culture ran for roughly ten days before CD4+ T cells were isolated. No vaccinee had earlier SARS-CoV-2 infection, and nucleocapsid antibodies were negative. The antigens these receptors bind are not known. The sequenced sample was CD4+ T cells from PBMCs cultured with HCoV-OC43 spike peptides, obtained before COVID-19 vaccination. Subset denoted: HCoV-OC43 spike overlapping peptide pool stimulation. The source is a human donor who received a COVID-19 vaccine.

The CDR3 DNA reads as TGTGCTAGTCAATGGGAGAACACCGGGGAGCTGTTTTTT. It encodes CASQWENTGELFF. The chain links TRBV12-5 to TRBJ2-2; D ambiguous. Germline values: CDR1 LGHNT, CDR2 FRNRAP. Trimming took off 8 bases at V and 1 base at J, with 8 bases between the two ends. There are 13 residues in the CDR3.

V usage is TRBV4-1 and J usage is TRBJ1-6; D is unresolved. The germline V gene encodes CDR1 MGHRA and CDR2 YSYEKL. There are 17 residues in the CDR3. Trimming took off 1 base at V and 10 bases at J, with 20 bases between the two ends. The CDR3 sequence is CASSQVDLGILRSPLHF. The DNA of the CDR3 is TGCGCCAGCAGCCAAGTCGACCTGGGGATATTGAGGTCACCCCTCCACTTT.

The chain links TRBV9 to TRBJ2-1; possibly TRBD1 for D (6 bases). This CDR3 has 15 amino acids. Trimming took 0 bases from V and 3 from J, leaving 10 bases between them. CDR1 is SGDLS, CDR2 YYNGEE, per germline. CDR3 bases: TGTGCCAGCAGCGTAGGAGGACAGAGCTACAATGAGCAGTTCTTC. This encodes CASSVGGQSYNEQFF.

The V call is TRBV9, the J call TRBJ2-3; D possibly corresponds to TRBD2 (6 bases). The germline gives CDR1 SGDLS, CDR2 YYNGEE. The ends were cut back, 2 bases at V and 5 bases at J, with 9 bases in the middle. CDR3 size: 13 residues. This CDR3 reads CASSVMGGDTQYF. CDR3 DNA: TGTGCCAGCAGCGTTATGGGGGGAGATACGCAGTATTTT.

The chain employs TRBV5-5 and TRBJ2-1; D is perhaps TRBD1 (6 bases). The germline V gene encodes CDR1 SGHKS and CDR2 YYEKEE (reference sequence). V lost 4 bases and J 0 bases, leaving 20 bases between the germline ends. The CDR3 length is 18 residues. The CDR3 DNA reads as TGTGCCAGCAGCCTTTACCAGGGGACCTACGGCTCCTACAATGAGCAGTTCTTC. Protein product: CASSLYQGTYGSYNEQFF.

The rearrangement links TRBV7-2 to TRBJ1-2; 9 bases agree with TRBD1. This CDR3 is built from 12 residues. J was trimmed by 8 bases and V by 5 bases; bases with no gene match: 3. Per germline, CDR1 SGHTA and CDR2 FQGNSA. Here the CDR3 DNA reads TGTGCCAGCAGCCGGACAGGGGACGGCTACACCTTC. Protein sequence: CASSRTGDGYTF.

DNA for the CDR3: TGTGCCAGCAGTTACCCAGGACTAGCGGAACGATACGAGCAGTACGTC. It is translated as CASSYPGLAERYEQYV. This sequence joins TRBV6-5 and TRBJ2-7, with 10 bases matching TRBD2. The V gene's germline CDR1 is MNHEY and CDR2 SVGAGI. CDR3 size: 16 residues. Trimming cost V 2 bases and J 4 bases; bases outside gene matches: 8.

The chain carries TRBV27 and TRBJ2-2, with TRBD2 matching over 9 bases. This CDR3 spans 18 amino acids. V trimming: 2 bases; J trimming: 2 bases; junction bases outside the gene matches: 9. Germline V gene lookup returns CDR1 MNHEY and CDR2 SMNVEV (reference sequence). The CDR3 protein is CASSLHWASGVNTGELFF. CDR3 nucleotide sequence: TGTGCCAGCAGTTTACACTGGGCTAGCGGGGTCAACACCGGGGAGCTGTTTTTT.

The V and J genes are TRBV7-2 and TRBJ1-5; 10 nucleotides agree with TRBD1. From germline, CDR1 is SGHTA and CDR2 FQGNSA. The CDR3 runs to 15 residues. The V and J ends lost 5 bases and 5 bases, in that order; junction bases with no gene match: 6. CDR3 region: CASSLRTGGDQPQHF. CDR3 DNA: TGTGCCAGCAGCCTCCGGACAGGGGGGGATCAGCCCCAGCATTTT.

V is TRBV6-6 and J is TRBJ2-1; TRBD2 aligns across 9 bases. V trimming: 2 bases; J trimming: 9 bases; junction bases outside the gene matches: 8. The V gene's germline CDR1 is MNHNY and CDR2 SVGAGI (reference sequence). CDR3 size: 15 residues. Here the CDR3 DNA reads TGTGCCAGCAGTTACGGGGCGGGGGGGCATGGTGAGCAGTTCTTC. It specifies CASSYGAGGHGEQFF.

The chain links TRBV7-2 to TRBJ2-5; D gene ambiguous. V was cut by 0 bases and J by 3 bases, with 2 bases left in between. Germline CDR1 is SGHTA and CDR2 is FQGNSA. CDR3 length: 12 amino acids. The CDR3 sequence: CASSLAEETQYF. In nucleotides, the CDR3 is TGTGCCAGCAGCTTAGCCGAAGAGACCCAGTACTTC.

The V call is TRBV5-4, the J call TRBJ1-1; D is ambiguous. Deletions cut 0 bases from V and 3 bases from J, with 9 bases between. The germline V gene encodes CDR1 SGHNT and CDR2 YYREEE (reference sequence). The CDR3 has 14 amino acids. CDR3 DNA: TGTGCCAGCAGCTTGGATTCTGGGGACACTGAAGCTTTCTTT. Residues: CASSLDSGDTEAFF. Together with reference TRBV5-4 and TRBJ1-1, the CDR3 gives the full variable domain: ETGVTQSPTHLIKTRGQQVTLRCSSQSGHNTVSWYQQALGQGPQFIFQYYREEENGRGNFPPRFSGLQFPNYSSELNVNALELDDSALYLCASSLDSGDTEAFFGQGTRLTVV.

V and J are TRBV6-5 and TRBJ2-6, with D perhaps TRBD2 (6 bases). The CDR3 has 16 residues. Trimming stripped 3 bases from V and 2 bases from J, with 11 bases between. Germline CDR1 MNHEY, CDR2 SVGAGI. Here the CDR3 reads CASSYFRGTGANVLTF. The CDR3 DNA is TGTGCCAGCAGTTATTTTCGGGGGACTGGGGCCAACGTCCTGACTTTC.

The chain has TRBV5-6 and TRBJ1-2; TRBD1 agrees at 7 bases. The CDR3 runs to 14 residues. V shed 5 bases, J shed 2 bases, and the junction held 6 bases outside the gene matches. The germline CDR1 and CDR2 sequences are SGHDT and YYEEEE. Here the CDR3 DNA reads TGTGCCAGCAGAGAGACAGGGTTCAACTATGGCTACACCTTC. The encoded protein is CASRETGFNYGYTF. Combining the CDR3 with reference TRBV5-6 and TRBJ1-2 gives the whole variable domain DAGVTQSPTHLIKTRGQQVTLRCSPKSGHDTVSWYQQALGQGPQFIFQYYEEEERQRGNFPDRFSGHQFPNYSSELNVNALLLGDSALYLCASRETGFNYGYTFGSGTRLTVV.

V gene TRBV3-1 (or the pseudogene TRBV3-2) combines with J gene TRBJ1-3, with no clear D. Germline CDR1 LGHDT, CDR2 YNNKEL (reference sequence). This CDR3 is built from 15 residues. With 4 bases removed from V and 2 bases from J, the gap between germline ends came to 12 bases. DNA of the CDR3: TGTGCCAGCAGCCGGTCGGGGAGTCCTGGAAACACCATATATTTT. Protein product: CASSRSGSPGNTIYF.